This is a list of T cell receptor beta chains from one sample in a study of neoadjuvant anti-PD-1 for oral cavity cancer. The repertoire was sequenced with immunoSEQ multiplex PCR; TCRdb's copy has only in-frame clones and lacks some. The sample shows approximately 10,000 clones, approximately 59% of them seen only once. The sample consisted of PBMCs, taken after nivolumab (anti-PD-1) treatment. The receptors stem from a person aged 35-79 years with oral cavity squamous cell carcinoma. The conserved cysteine and the conserved F or W are not part of the CDR3 here. Not all rows give a size; the values are once, few, many and, for expanded clones, a class.

j_gene: TRBJ1-6
abundance: .
v_gene: TRBV28
CDR3aa: ASSLVGTAAPLH

j_gene: TRBJ1-5
abundance: .
v_gene: TRBV19
CDR3aa: ASSMRPDRGFNQPQH

j_gene: TRBJ1-3
abundance: few
v_gene: TRBV6-1
CDR3aa: ASSLGPNSGNTIY

j_gene: TRBJ2-7
abundance: .
v_gene: TRBV6-4
CDR3aa: AIDVSYEQY

j_gene: TRBJ1-2
abundance: few
v_gene: TRBV28
CDR3aa: ASSFRGGGYT

j_gene: TRBJ2-7
abundance: .
v_gene: TRBV11-2
CDR3aa: ASSFRGVYEQY

j_gene: TRBJ1-2
abundance: .
v_gene: TRBV7-9
CDR3aa: ASSGADRGREGANYGYT

j_gene: TRBJ2-3
abundance: .
v_gene: TRBV9
CDR3aa: ASSVVAGVTDTQY

j_gene: TRBJ2-2
abundance: .
v_gene: TRBV6-1
CDR3aa: ASSEARLAGGPGELF

j_gene: TRBJ2-1
abundance: .
v_gene: TRBV27
CDR3aa: ASSFVGTRSSYNEQF

j_gene: TRBJ1-4
abundance: .
v_gene: TRBV4-2
CDR3aa: ASSQGGQGAVDFNEKLF

j_gene: TRBJ1-5
abundance: .
v_gene: TRBV28
CDR3aa: ATSLRGTEYQPQH

j_gene: TRBJ1-1
abundance: few
v_gene: TRBV19
CDR3aa: ASSPGHLNTEAF

j_gene: TRBJ2-6
abundance: few
v_gene: TRBV5-1
CDR3aa: ASSSLLGGSGANVLT

j_gene: TRBJ2-2
abundance: few
v_gene: TRBV6-5
CDR3aa: ASKPRRNTGELF

j_gene: TRBJ2-7
abundance: .
v_gene: TRBV10-3
CDR3aa: AISGLVGYEQY

j_gene: TRBJ2-5
abundance: .
v_gene: TRBV28
CDR3aa: ASSPTTRETQY

j_gene: TRBJ2-3
abundance: .
v_gene: TRBV7-9
CDR3aa: ASSSKAGATTDTQY

j_gene: TRBJ2-1
abundance: few
v_gene: TRBV6-1
CDR3aa: ASSVPGQGLNEQF

j_gene: TRBJ1-3
abundance: .
v_gene: TRBV29-1
CDR3aa: SVDDGATGNTIY

j_gene: TRBJ2-5
abundance: .
v_gene: TRBV7-9
CDR3aa: ASSSNRVPGETQY

j_gene: TRBJ2-7
abundance: .
v_gene: TRBV6-5
CDR3aa: ASSRGSEQY

j_gene: TRBJ1-5
abundance: once
v_gene: TRBV6-1
CDR3aa: ASRDDRGGNQPQH

j_gene: TRBJ2-3
abundance: .
v_gene: TRBV28
CDR3aa: ASSLDRTDTQY

j_gene: TRBJ1-2
abundance: .
v_gene: TRBV14
CDR3aa: ASSQGIRANYGYT

j_gene: TRBJ2-1
abundance: .
v_gene: TRBV27
CDR3aa: ASTQPPYNEQF

j_gene: TRBJ1-1
abundance: few
v_gene: TRBV7-9
CDR3aa: ASSSLDRAEAF

j_gene: TRBJ1-6
abundance: once
v_gene: TRBV6-5
CDR3aa: ASIKGTGGSPLH

j_gene: TRBJ1-2
abundance: few
v_gene: TRBV25-1
CDR3aa: ASSESGRSHTGGDGYT

j_gene: TRBJ1-3
abundance: few
v_gene: TRBV4-2
CDR3aa: ASSQENRGGNTIY

j_gene: TRBJ2-7
abundance: .
v_gene: TRBV19
CDR3aa: ASGLAGTSYEQY

j_gene: TRBJ2-7
abundance: .
v_gene: TRBV5-1
CDR3aa: ASSYDRGGPYEQY

j_gene: TRBJ1-1
abundance: .
v_gene: TRBV7-9
CDR3aa: ASSLWAGWDTEAF

j_gene: TRBJ2-3
abundance: .
v_gene: TRBV7-2
CDR3aa: ASSSGTPADTQY

j_gene: TRBJ1-4
abundance: once
v_gene: TRBV5-1
CDR3aa: ASSLGAALNEKLF

j_gene: TRBJ2-1
abundance: .
v_gene: TRBV14
CDR3aa: ASSLGLAPLGEQF

j_gene: TRBJ2-7
abundance: .
v_gene: TRBV7-2
CDR3aa: ASRLTDRAGEQY